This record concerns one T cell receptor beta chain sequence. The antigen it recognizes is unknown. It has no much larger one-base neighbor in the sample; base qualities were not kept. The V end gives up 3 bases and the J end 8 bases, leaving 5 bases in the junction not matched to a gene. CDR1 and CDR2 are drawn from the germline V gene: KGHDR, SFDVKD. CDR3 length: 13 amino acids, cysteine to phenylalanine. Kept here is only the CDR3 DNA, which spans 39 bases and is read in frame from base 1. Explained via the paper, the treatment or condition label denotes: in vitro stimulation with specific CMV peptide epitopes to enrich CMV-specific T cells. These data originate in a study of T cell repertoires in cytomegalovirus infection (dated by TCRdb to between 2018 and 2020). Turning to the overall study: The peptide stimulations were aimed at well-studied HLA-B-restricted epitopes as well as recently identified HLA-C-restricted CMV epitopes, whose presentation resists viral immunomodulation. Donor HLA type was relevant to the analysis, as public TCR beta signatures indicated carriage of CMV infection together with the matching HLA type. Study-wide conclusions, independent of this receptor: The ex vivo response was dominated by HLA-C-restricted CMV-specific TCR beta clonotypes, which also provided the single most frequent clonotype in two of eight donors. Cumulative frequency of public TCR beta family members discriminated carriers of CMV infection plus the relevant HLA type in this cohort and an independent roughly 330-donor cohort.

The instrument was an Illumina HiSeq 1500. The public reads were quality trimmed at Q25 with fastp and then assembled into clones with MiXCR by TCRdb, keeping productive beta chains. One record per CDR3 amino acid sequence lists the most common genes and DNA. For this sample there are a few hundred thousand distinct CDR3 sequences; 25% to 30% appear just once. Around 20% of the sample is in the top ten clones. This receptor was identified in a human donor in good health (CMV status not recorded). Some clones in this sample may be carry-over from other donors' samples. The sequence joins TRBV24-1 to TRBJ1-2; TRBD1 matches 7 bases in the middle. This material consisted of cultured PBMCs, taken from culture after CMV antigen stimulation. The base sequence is TGTGCCACCAGTGATCGACAGGGCTGGGGCTACACCTTC. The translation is CATSDRQGWGYTF.